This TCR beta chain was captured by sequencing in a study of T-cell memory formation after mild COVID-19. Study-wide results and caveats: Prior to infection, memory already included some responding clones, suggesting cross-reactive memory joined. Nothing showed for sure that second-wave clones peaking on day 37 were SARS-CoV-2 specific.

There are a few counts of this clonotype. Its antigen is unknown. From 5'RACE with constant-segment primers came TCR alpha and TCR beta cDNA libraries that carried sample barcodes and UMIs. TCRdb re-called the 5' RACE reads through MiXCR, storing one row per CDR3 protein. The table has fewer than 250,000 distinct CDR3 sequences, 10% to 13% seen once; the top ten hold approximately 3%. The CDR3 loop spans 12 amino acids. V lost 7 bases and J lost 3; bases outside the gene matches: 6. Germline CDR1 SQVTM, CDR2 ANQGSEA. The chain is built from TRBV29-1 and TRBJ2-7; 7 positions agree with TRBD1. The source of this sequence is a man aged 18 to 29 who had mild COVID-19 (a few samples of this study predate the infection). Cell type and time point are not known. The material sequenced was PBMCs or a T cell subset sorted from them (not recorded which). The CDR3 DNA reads TGCAGCGGCACCGGGACAGACTACGAGCAGTACTTC. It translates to CSGTGTDYEQYF.